The T cell receptor (beta chain) described here comes from a study of shared clonotypes between healthy human individuals. An even split of each subset's genomic DNA across several immunoSEQ plates was performed. Per the original data handling: Junction-only immunoSEQ sequences carried no quality scores, so filtering differed. Assay used: immunoSEQ multiplex PCR; TCRdb lists only in-frame clones, some missing. V, J and clone size are taken as reported in that table, and D and trimming were inferred from the DNA itself. The sample comprises around 180,000 clones, approximately 92% of which are singletons, and roughly 0.07% rests with the top ten. As regards this clone: Its antigen is as yet unknown.

Notes on the study in general: It was the non-shared clonotypes that had lower generation probabilities than clonotypes shared by all four donors. The study generally estimated greater richness for naive than memory subsets.

V shed 11 bases and J shed 6 bases, with 26 bases lying between them. Germline V lookup: CDR1 ENHRY, CDR2 SYGVKD. CDR3 length: 15 residues. The V gene is TRBV10-3, the J gene TRBJ2-7, with D perhaps TRBD1 or TRBD2 (5 bases each). The receptor comes from a woman between 25 and 40 years old in good health. The material sequenced was naive CD4+ T cells sorted from blood. Subset denoted: CD45RA+ positively selected. Written as DNA, the CDR3 is TGTGCCTCCCGGGCTGAACTCCCGGGGCTTATCGAGCAGTACTTC. This encodes CASRAELPGLIEQYF.